This T cell receptor beta chain was recorded in a study of blood T cell repertoires in COVID-19. Study as a whole: PBMCs, B-cell-depleted T cells, or T cells provided the cDNA or gDNA that made up the material.

The CDR3 covers 17 residues. V shed 5 bases and J 1 base; nucleotides not matched to a gene: 9. Per germline, CDR1 LNHDA and CDR2 SQIVND (reference sequence). Under the authors' procedure: Estimates of nucleated cell counts were drawn from the amplification of reference gene primers. Sequencing was performed with immunoSEQ multiplex PCR; in TCRdb, only in-frame clones are kept and a portion is missing. V, J and clone size are taken as reported in that table, and D and trimming were inferred from the DNA itself. This table has under 35,000 clones, about 78% appearing once. The clonotype comes from a man at least 80 years old with acute or convalescent COVID-19. Source material: peripheral blood. This chain joins TRBV19 and TRBJ2-4, with 9 nucleotides matching TRBD1. CDR3 sequence (DNA): TGTGCCAGTAGTCCCCAAGTCGGACAGGGGGCCAAAAACATTCAGTACTTC. This sequence encodes CASSPQVGQGAKNIQYF.